This T cell receptor (beta chain) was recovered during a study of blood T cell repertoires in COVID-19. Study-level information: Donors in the United States, Italy and Spain gave samples during acute or convalescent COVID-19. PBMCs, B-cell-depleted T cells, or T cells provided the cDNA or gDNA that made up the material.

The CDR3 loop spans 13 amino acids. CDR1 SNHLY and CDR2 FYNNEI come from the germline V gene. The V gene lost 2 bases and the J gene lost 10 bases, with 12 bases spanning the gap. As handled by the study authors: Estimates of nucleated cell counts were drawn from the amplification of reference gene primers. Using immunoSEQ multiplex PCR, the repertoire was profiled, and TCRdb retains in-frame clones only, with some absent. D and trimming come from the DNA, and the V and J calls and clone size come from that table. The sample contains about 150,000 clones, around three quarters of which appear only once.

The TCR originated in a man at least 80 years old with acute or convalescent COVID-19. V gene TRBV2 combines with J gene TRBJ2-1; no firm D call. What was sequenced was peripheral blood. The CDR3 loop is CASSEFLIGEQFF. In DNA, the CDR3 is TGTGCCAGCAGTGAATTCCTAATCGGGGAGCAGTTCTTC.